This T cell receptor (beta chain) was sequenced in a study of shared clonotypes between healthy human individuals. Background on the study: Each donor's CD4 naive and CD4 memory cells filled three plates apiece, CD8 naive two, and CD8 memory one. Findings and caveats of the study: Naive subsets generally exceeded memory subsets in estimated richness. Unshared clonotypes carried lower generation probabilities than those common to all four donors.

The table came from immunoSEQ multiplex PCR; TCRdb's copy has only in-frame clones and leaves some out. Here the sample spans about 2.3 million clones, under 95% being singletons. This clone was observed a single time. Antigen specificity is unknown. Partitioning of CD4+ cells yielded a CD45RA+ naive subset and a CD45RA-negative memory subset. The specimen sequenced was naive CD4+ T cells from PBMCs. The subset denotes: CD45RA+ positively selected. This sequence originates from a man between 18 and 29 years old in good health. Some clones in this sample may be carry-over from other donors' samples.

The DNA of the CDR3 is TGCGCCAGCAGCCAAGTTCACGTCGAGACCCAGTACTTC. Amino acid sequence: CASSQVHVETQYF. The rearrangement links TRBV4-1 to TRBJ2-5, with no clear D. This CDR3 region has 13 residues. V dropped 1 base and J dropped 5 bases, with 8 bases sitting between them. From germline, CDR1 is MGHRA and CDR2 YSYEKL.